A selection of T cell receptor beta chains follows, all from one sample in a study of graft-versus-host responses after intestinal transplantation. This table comes from immunoSEQ multiplex PCR, and its TCRdb copy is limited to in-frame clones, with some not included. The sample contains 90,000 to 120,000 clones, about 90% of which appear only once. The antigens for these receptors are not known. The specimen was unstimulated CD4+ T cells sorted from spleen or lymph node cells, collected before intestinal transplant. Receptors originate from a human donor who received an intestinal transplant. CDR3s include the opening cysteine and the closing phenylalanine or tryptophan. D genes are given only for firm matches. Size is stated for part of the rows, as once, few or many counts, or as a class when the clone is expanded.

abundance: -
v_gene: TRBV14
j_gene: TRBJ2-7
d_gene: -
CDR3nt: TGTGCCAGCAGCCAAGGTCTCACCACAGAGCAGTACTTC
CDR3aa: CASSQGLTTEQYF

abundance: few
v_gene: TRBV6-1
j_gene: TRBJ2-7
d_gene: TRBD1
CDR3nt: TGTGCCAGCAGGGCTGCCGGGACAGGGGTCTACGAGCAGTACTTC
CDR3aa: CASRAAGTGVYEQYF

abundance: -
v_gene: TRBV5-6
j_gene: TRBJ1-4
d_gene: -
CDR3nt: TGTGCCAGCAGCTTGGTGGGGGCAGGTGAAAAACTGTTTTTT
CDR3aa: CASSLVGAGEKLFF

abundance: -
v_gene: TRBV18
j_gene: TRBJ2-3
d_gene: -
CDR3nt: TGTGCCAGCTCACCACGCGTCCAGCTTGGGACGAGAGATACGCAGTATTTT
CDR3aa: CASSPRVQLGTRDTQYF

abundance: -
v_gene: TRBV5-6
j_gene: TRBJ2-7
d_gene: TRBD2
CDR3nt: TGTGCCAGCAGCGCAGGGACTAGCGGGAGTATCTCCTACGAGCAGTACTTC
CDR3aa: CASSAGTSGSISYEQYF

abundance: -
v_gene: TRBV5-6
j_gene: TRBJ2-1
d_gene: TRBD2
CDR3nt: TGTGCCAGCAGCTTGGTCGGGAGGCCCCCCTACAATGAGCAGTTCTTC
CDR3aa: CASSLVGRPPYNEQFF

abundance: few
v_gene: TRBV6-5
j_gene: TRBJ1-5
d_gene: -
CDR3nt: TGTGCCAGCAGGCCCGGCGGGGGGGAATATCAGCCCCAGCATTTT
CDR3aa: CASRPGGGEYQPQHF

abundance: once
v_gene: TRBV11-1
j_gene: TRBJ2-7
d_gene: TRBD1
CDR3nt: TGTGCCAGCAGCCCAGGGGGCGCGCAGTACTTC
CDR3aa: CASSPGGAQYF

abundance: -
v_gene: TRBV5-1
j_gene: TRBJ2-3
d_gene: -
CDR3nt: TGCGCCAGCAATTATGGCGGCTACACAGATACGCAGTATTTT
CDR3aa: CASNYGGYTDTQYF

abundance: -
v_gene: TRBV7-2
j_gene: TRBJ2-7
d_gene: TRBD2
CDR3nt: TGTGCCAGCAGCTTATTTCCTGGCGGGACTACCTACGAGCAGTACTTC
CDR3aa: CASSLFPGGTTYEQYF

abundance: -
v_gene: TRBV4-1
j_gene: TRBJ2-5
d_gene: -
CDR3nt: TGCGCCAGAGCAAGGTTTTTACCCGGGACACCACCGTACCAAGAGACCCAGTACTTC
CDR3aa: CARARFLPGTPPYQETQYF

abundance: -
v_gene: TRBV19
j_gene: TRBJ2-1
d_gene: -
CDR3nt: TGTGCCAGTAGTATTCCCGGGACTCTATACAATGAGCAGTTCTTC
CDR3aa: CASSIPGTLYNEQFF

abundance: -
v_gene: TRBV28
j_gene: TRBJ2-7
d_gene: TRBD2
CDR3nt: TGTGCCAGCAGTTTATGGGTAGCGGGAACCTACGAGCAGTACTTC
CDR3aa: CASSLWVAGTYEQYF

abundance: few
v_gene: TRBV11-2
j_gene: TRBJ1-2
d_gene: -
CDR3nt: TGTGCCAGCAGCTTAGATCGGCCGGGACGGTTAGCTAACTATGGCTACACCTTC
CDR3aa: CASSLDRPGRLANYGYTF

abundance: -
v_gene: TRBV6-1
j_gene: TRBJ1-5
d_gene: -
CDR3nt: TGTGCCAGCCTGTGGGGGCGGGGTCGCAATCAGCCCCAGCATTTT
CDR3aa: CASLWGRGRNQPQHF

abundance: -
v_gene: TRBV2
j_gene: TRBJ2-1
d_gene: TRBD2
CDR3nt: TGTGCCAGCAGTGATCTCGGCGGGGGGACTTACAATGAGCAGTTCTTC
CDR3aa: CASSDLGGGTYNEQFF

abundance: medium-sized
v_gene: TRBV6-1
j_gene: TRBJ1-1
d_gene: -
CDR3nt: TGTGCCAGCAGTTCTTTCGGGAGCACTGAAGCTTTCTTT
CDR3aa: CASSSFGSTEAFF

abundance: -
v_gene: TRBV6-1
j_gene: TRBJ1-5
d_gene: -
CDR3nt: TGTGCCAGCACCCCGGACCCGGGGGTCAATCAGCCCCAGCATTTT
CDR3aa: CASTPDPGVNQPQHF

abundance: -
v_gene: TRBV4-2
j_gene: TRBJ1-1
d_gene: TRBD1
CDR3nt: TGTGCCAGCAGCCGGGGGACAGAAATGGGCCCTGAAGCTTTCTTT
CDR3aa: CASSRGTEMGPEAFF

abundance: -
v_gene: TRBV28
j_gene: TRBJ2-3
d_gene: -
CDR3nt: TGTGCCAGCAGTCCCTACGGGGCTCCCACAGATACGCAGTATTTT
CDR3aa: CASSPYGAPTDTQYF

abundance: -
v_gene: TRBV5-1
j_gene: TRBJ1-3
d_gene: TRBD1
CDR3nt: TGCGCCAGCAGCTTGGGCGGACAGGGCTCTGGAAACACCATATATTTT
CDR3aa: CASSLGGQGSGNTIYF

abundance: -
v_gene: TRBV19
j_gene: TRBJ1-1
d_gene: TRBD1
CDR3nt: TGTGCCAGTAGTCTCGACAGGGAGGGCACTGAAGCTTTCTTT
CDR3aa: CASSLDREGTEAFF

abundance: -
v_gene: TRBV4-1
j_gene: TRBJ2-3
d_gene: -
CDR3nt: TGCGCCAGCAGACTGGGGGGAACCACAGATACGCAGTATTTT
CDR3aa: CASRLGGTTDTQYF

abundance: -
v_gene: TRBV5-1
j_gene: TRBJ2-1
d_gene: -
CDR3nt: TGCGCCAGCAGCTTCCGGGTAGGGGCCGGGGGAAATGAGCAGTTCTTC
CDR3aa: CASSFRVGAGGNEQFF

abundance: -
v_gene: TRBV18
j_gene: TRBJ1-5
d_gene: -
CDR3nt: TGTGCCAGCTCACCGGACCCTTATAGCAATCAGCCCCAGCATTTT
CDR3aa: CASSPDPYSNQPQHF

abundance: -
v_gene: TRBV10-1
j_gene: TRBJ2-7
d_gene: -
CDR3nt: TGCGCCAGCAGGGATGGGGACGGATCCTACGAGCAGTACTTC
CDR3aa: CASRDGDGSYEQYF

abundance: once
v_gene: TRBV5-1
j_gene: TRBJ2-1
d_gene: -
CDR3nt: TGCGCCAGCAGTTGGGGACACGGAGAGTACAATGAGCAGTTCTTC
CDR3aa: CASSWGHGEYNEQFF

abundance: -
v_gene: TRBV7-9
j_gene: TRBJ1-1
d_gene: TRBD1
CDR3nt: TGTGCCAGCAGCCATTCCAGGGGGACTGAAGCTTTCTTT
CDR3aa: CASSHSRGTEAFF

abundance: -
v_gene: TRBV6-1
j_gene: TRBJ1-5
d_gene: -
CDR3nt: TGTGCCAGCAGAGCTCAGGGATCTCAGCCCCAGCATTTT
CDR3aa: CASRAQGSQPQHF

abundance: -
v_gene: TRBV6-5
j_gene: TRBJ2-2
d_gene: -
CDR3nt: TGTGCCAGCCGTTGGGGCAGCATGACCGGGGAGCTGTTTTTT
CDR3aa: CASRWGSMTGELFF